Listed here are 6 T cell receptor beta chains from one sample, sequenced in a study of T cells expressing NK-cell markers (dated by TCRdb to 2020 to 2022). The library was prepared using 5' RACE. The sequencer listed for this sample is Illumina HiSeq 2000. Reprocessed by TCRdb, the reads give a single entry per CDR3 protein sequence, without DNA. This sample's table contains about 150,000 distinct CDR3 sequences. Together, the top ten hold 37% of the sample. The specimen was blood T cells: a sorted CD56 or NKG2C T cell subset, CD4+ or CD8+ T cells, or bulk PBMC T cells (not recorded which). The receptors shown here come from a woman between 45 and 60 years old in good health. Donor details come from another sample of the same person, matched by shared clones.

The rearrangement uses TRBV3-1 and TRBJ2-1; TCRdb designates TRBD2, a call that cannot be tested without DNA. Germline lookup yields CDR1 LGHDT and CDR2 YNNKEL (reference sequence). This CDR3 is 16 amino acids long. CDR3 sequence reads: CASSQASGTREYEQFF.

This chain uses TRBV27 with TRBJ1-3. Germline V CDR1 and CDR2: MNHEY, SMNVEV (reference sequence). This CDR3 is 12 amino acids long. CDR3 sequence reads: CASSLSRNTIYF.

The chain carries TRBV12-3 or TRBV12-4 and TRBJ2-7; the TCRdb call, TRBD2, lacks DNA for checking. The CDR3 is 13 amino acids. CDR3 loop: CASSPGLQAEQYF.

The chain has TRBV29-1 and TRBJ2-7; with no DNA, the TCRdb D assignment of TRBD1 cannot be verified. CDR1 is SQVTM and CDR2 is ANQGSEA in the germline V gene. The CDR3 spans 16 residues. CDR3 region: CSVKGTREPLTYEQYF.

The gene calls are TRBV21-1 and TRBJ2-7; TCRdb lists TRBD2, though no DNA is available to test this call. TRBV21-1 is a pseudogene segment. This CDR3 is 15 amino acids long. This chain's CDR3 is CASSWGLAGAYEQYF.

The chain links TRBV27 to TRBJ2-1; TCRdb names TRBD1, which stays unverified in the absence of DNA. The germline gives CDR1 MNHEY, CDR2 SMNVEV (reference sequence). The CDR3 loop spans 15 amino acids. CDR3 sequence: CASIPATSSYNEQFF.